This T cell receptor (beta chain) is from a study of beta chain features in type 1 diabetes. The isolated RNA, all of it, was reverse transcribed, so expressed TCRB transcripts were what got sequenced. The method was immunoSEQ multiplex PCR; TCRdb's version includes in-frame clones alone and lacks a portion of them. The data show hundreds of thousands of clones, roughly an eighth seen once. V was trimmed by 2 bases and J by 2 bases, leaving 10 bases between them. This CDR3 contains 13 residues. In germline, CDR1 is GTSNPN, CDR2 SVGIG (reference sequence). Study observations and caveats: Among patients with Type 1 diabetes, TCRB CDR3s were moderately but significantly shorter in every one of the four CD4+ subsets. The influence of HLA type on TCRB rearrangement stayed undetermined. PCR may have favored shorter templates equally in patients and controls.

As to this clone: Its antigen is currently unknown.

The chain is built from TRBV30 and TRBJ2-7; possibly TRBD1 for D (5 bases). This clonotype was sampled from a man between 18 and 35 years old with type 1 diabetes. Specimen: naive CD4+ T cells from blood. Here the CDR3 reads CAWSYQGPYEQYF. As DNA, the CDR3 is TGTGCCTGGAGTTACCAGGGCCCCTACGAGCAGTACTTC.